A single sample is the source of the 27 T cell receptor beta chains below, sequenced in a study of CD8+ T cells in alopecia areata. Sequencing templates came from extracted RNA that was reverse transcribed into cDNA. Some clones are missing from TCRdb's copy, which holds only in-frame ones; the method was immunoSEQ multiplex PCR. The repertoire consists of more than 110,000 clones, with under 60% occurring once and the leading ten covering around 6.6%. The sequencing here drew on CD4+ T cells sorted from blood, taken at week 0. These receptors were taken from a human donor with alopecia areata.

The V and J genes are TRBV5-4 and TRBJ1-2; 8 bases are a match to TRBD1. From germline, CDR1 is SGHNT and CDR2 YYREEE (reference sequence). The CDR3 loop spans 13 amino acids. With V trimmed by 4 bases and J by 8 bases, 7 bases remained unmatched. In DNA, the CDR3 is TGTGCCAGCAGCCCTCCGGGACAGGCCGGCTACACCTTC. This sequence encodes CASSPPGQAGYTF.

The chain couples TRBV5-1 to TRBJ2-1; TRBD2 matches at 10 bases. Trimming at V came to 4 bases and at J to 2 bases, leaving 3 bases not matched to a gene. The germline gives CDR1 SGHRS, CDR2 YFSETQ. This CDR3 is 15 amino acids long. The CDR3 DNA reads TGCGCCAGCAGCCCAACTAGCGGGGCCTACAATGAGCAGTTCTTC. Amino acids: CASSPTSGAYNEQFF.

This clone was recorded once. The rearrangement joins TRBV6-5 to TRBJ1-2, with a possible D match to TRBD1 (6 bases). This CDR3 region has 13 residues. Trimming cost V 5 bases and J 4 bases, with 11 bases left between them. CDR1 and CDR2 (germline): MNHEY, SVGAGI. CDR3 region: CASSGGPLYGYTF. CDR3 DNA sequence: TGTGCCAGCAGTGGGGGGCCACTCTATGGCTACACCTTC.

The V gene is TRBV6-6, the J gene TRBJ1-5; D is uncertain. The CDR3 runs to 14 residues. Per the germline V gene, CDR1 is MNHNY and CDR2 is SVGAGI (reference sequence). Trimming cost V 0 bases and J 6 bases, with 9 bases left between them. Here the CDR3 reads CASSYSGRSQPQHF. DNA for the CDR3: TGTGCCAGCAGTTACTCGGGCAGGAGTCAGCCCCAGCATTTT.

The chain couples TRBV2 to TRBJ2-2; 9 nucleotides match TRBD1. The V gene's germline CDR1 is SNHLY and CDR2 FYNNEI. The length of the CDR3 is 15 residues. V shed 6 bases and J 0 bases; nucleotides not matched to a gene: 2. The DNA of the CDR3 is TGTGCCAGCAGACGGACAGGGGCGAACACCGGGGAGCTGTTTTTT. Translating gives CASRRTGANTGELFF.

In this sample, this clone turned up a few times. The CDR3 region is CASSLWGQGNEKLFF. The CDR3 bases are TGTGCCAGCAGCCTGTGGGGACAGGGTAATGAAAAACTGTTTTTT. The J gene is TRBJ1-4, the V gene TRBV5-4; 9 bases align to TRBD1. Germline V lookup: CDR1 SGHNT, CDR2 YYREEE (reference sequence). The CDR3 is made up of 15 amino acids. The junction had 5 bases not matched to a gene; V was cut back by 4 bases and J by 4 bases.

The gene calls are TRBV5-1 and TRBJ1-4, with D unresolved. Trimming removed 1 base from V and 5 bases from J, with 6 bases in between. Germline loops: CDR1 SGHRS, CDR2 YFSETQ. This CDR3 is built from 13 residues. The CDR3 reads CASSLRENEKLFF. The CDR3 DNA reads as TGCGCCAGCAGCTTGCGAGAAAATGAAAAACTGTTTTTT.

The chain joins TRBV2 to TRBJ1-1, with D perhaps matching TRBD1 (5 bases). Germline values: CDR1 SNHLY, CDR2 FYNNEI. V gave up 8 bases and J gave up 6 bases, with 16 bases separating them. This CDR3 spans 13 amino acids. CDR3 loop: CASAQGGVAEAFF. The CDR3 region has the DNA TGTGCCAGCGCGCAGGGTGGTGTGGCTGAAGCTTTCTTT.

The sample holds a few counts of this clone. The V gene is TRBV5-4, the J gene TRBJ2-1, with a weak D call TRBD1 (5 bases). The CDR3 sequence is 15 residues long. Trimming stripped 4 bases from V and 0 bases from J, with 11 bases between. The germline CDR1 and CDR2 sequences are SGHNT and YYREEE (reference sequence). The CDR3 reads CASSRTLSSYNEQFF. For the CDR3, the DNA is TGTGCCAGCAGCAGGACACTTAGCTCCTACAATGAGCAGTTCTTC.

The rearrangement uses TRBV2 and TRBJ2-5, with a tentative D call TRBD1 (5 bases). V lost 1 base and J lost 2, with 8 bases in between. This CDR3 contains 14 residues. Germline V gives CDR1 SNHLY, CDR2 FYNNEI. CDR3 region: CASSEGTPQETQYF. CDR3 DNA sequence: TGTGCCAGCAGTGAAGGGACACCTCAAGAGACCCAGTACTTC.

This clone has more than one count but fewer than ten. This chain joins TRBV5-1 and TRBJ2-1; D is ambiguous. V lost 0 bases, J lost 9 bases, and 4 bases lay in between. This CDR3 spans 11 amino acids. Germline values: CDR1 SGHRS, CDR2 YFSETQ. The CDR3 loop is CASSLAGEQFF. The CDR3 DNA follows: TGCGCCAGCAGCTTGGCGGGTGAGCAGTTCTTC.

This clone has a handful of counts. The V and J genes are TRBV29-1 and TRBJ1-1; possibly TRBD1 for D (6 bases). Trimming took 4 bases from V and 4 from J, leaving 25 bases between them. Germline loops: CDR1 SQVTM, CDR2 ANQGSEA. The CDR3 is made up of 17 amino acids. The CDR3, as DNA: TGCAGCGTTGCAGGTGGCAGGGGCTATTTGAGGGGCACTGAAGCTTTCTTT. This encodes CSVAGGRGYLRGTEAFF.

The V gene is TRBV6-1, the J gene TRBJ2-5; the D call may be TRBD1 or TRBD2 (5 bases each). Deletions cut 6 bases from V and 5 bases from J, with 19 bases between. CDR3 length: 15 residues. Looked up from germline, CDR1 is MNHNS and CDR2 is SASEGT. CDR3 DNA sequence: TGTGCCAGCAGAACCGGGACCCTAATCCAGGAGACCCAGTACTTC. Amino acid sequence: CASRTGTLIQETQYF.

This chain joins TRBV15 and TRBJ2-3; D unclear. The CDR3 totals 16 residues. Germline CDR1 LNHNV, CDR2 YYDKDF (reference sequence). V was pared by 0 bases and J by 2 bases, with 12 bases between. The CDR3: CATSRDPLGYTDTQYF. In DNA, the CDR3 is TGTGCCACCAGCAGAGATCCCCTCGGCTACACAGATACGCAGTATTTT.

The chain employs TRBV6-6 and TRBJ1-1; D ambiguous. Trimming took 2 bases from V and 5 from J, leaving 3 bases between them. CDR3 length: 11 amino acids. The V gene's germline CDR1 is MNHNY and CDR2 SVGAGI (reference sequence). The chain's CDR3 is CASSYLTEAFF. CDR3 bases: TGTGCCAGCAGTTACCTAACTGAAGCTTTCTTT.

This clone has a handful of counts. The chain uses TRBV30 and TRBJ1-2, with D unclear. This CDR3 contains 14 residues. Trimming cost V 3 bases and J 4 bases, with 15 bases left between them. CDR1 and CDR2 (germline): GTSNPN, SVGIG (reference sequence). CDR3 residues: CAWSSGPRGYGYTF. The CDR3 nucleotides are TGTGCCTGGAGCTCGGGCCCGCGGGGCTATGGCTACACCTTC.

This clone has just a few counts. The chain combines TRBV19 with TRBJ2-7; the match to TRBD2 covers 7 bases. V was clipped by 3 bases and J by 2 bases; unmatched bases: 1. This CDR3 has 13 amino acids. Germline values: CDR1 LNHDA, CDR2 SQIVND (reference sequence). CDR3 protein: CASSMAGAYEQYF. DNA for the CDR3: TGTGCCAGTAGTATGGCGGGAGCCTACGAGCAGTACTTC.

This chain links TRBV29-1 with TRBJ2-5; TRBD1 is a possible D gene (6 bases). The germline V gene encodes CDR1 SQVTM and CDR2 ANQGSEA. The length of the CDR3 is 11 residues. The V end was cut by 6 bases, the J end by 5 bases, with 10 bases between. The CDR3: CSVNQGETQYF. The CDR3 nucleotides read TGCAGCGTAAACCAGGGGGAGACCCAGTACTTC.

As DNA, the CDR3 is TGTGCCAGCAGCTCGGACTGGCCAGGGGGGAAGACCCAGTACTTC. It codes for CASSSDWPGGKTQYF. V and J are TRBV11-2 and TRBJ2-5, with D tentatively TRBD1 (7 bases). CDR1 is SGHAT and CDR2 is FQNNGV in the germline V gene. This CDR3 has 15 residues. V dropped 4 bases and J dropped 6 bases, with 18 bases sitting between them.

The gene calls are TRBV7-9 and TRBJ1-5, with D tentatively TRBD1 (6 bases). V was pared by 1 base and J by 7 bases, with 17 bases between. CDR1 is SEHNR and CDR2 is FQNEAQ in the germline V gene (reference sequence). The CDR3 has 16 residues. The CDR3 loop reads CASSLGAGALSQPQHF. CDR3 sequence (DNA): TGTGCCAGCAGCTTAGGGGCAGGGGCTCTTTCACAGCCCCAGCATTTT.

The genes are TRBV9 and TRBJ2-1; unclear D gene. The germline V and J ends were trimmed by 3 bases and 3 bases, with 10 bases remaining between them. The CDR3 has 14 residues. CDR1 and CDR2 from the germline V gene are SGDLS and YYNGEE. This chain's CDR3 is CASSATDRYNEQFF. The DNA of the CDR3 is TGTGCCAGCAGCGCTACGGACCGCTACAATGAGCAGTTCTTC. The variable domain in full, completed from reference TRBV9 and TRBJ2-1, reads DSGVTQTPKHLITATGQRVTLRCSPRSGDLSVYWYQQSLDQGLQFLIQYYNGEERAKGNILERFSAQQFPDLHSELNLSSLELGDSALYFCASSATDRYNEQFFGPGTRLTVL.

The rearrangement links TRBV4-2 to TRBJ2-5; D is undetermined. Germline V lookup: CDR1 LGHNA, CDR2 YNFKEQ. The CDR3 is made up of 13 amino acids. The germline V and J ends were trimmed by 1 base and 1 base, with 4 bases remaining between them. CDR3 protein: CASSQAVQETQYF. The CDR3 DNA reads TGTGCCAGCAGCCAAGCCGTCCAAGAGACCCAGTACTTC.

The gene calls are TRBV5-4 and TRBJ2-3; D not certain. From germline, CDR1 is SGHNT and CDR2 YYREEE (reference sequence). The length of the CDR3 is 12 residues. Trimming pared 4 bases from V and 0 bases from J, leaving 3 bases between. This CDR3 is CASSRSTDTQYF. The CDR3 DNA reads TGTGCCAGCAGCCGAAGCACAGATACGCAGTATTTT.

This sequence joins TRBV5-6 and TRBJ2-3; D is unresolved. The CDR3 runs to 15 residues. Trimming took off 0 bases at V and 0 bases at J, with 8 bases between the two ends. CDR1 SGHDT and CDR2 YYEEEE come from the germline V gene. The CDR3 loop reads CASSLGPSSTDTQYF. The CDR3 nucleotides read TGTGCCAGCAGCTTGGGACCTTCTAGCACAGATACGCAGTATTTT.

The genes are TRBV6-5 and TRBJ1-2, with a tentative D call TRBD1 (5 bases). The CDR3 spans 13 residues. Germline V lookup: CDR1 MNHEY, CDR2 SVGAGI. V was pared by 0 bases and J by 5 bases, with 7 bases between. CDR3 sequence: CASSYSGPYGYTF. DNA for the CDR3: TGTGCCAGCAGTTACTCGGGGCCGTATGGCTACACCTTC.

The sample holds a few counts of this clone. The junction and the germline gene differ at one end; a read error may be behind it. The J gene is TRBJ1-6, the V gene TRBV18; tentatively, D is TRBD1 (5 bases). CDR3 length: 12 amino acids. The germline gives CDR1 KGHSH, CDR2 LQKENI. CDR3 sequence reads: CASSISGTPSNF. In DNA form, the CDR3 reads TGTGCCAGCTCGATTTCCGGGACCCCCTCAAACTTT.

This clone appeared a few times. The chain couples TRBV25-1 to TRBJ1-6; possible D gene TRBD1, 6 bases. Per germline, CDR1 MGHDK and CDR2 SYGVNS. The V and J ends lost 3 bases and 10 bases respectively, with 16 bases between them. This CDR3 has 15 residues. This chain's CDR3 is CASSDSQGLGSPLHF. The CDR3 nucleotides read TGTGCCAGCAGTGACTCCCAGGGGCTGGGATCACCCCTCCACTTT.